A single sample is the source of the 27 T cell receptor beta chains below, sequenced in a study of shared clonotypes between healthy human individuals (dated by TCRdb to 2018 to 2020). For the CD8 naive samples, CD45RO-negative cells were positively selected for CCR7, yielding a CD45RA+CCR7+ population from which TemRA cells were excluded. The library was generated by the immunoSEQ multiplex PCR assay. In its TCRdb copy, this immuneACCESS table keeps in-frame sequences only and misses some clones. Where compared with another copy, unresolved V genes explain less than half of these, and the others have no known cause. In this sample the table shows around 2.1 million clones, about 93% of which occur a single time. The biggest ten clones account for approximately 1.7% of the sample. Material for sequencing was naive CD8+ T cells from PBMCs. The cell subset or site tag for this specimen amounts to: CD45RA+CCR7+. These receptors were collected from a young man in good health. Some clones in this sample may be carry-over from other donors' samples.

The J gene is TRBJ1-4, the V gene TRBV19; D is possibly TRBD1 (6 bases). The germline CDR1 and CDR2 sequences are LNHDA and SQIVND (reference sequence). The V gene lost 7 bases and the J gene lost 6 bases, with 15 bases spanning the gap. This CDR3 is 14 amino acids long. In DNA, the CDR3 is TGTGCCAGTATATCGGACAGAGCACATGAAAAACTGTTTTTT. It yields the protein CASISDRAHEKLFF.

In its sample, this clone was seen a few times. The chain is built from TRBV4-1 and TRBJ1-1; D is unclear. The germline CDR1 and CDR2 sequences are MGHRA and YSYEKL. The CDR3 is made up of 14 amino acids. V gave up 0 bases and J gave up 5 bases, with 10 bases separating them. The CDR3 region is CASSQDHVGTEAFF. Written as DNA, the CDR3 is TGCGCCAGCAGCCAAGATCATGTAGGTACTGAAGCTTTCTTT.

V usage is TRBV10-3 and J usage is TRBJ2-3; 14 bases match TRBD2. Germline assignment: CDR1 ENHRY and CDR2 SYGVKD. There are 14 residues in the CDR3. Unmatched junction bases numbered 6, after V lost 10 bases and J lost 6 bases. The chain's CDR3 is CASWTSGRTDTQYF. The CDR3 DNA is TGTGCCAGTTGGACTAGCGGGAGGACGGATACGCAGTATTTT.

The CDR3 loop reads CASSVEDSSYNEQFF. In nucleotides, the CDR3 is TGTGCCAGCAGCGTAGAGGATAGCTCCTACAATGAGCAGTTCTTC. V gene TRBV9 combines with J gene TRBJ2-1; D is uncertain. The CDR3 is made up of 15 amino acids. The V end was cut by 0 bases, the J end by 0 bases, with 7 bases between. Germline V CDR1 and CDR2: SGDLS, YYNGEE.

This sequence joins TRBV27 and TRBJ2-1; either TRBD1 or TRBD2 may fit D (6 bases each). Germline values: CDR1 MNHEY, CDR2 SMNVEV (reference sequence). V gave up 7 bases and J gave up 10 bases, with 11 bases separating them. The CDR3 length is 11 residues. The CDR3 DNA is TGTGCCAGCAACGGGGGCCGGGAGCAGTTCTTC. Translating it yields CASNGGREQFF.

As regards this clone: Other nucleotide sequences from this sample produce the same CDR3. This rearrangement joins TRBV28 to TRBJ1-2; D remains ambiguous. V was trimmed by 8 bases and J by 3 bases, leaving 4 bases between them. The CDR3 is 10 amino acids. Germline values: CDR1 MDHEN, CDR2 SYDVKM. The CDR3 region is CASGDYGYTF. In nucleotides, the CDR3 is TGTGCCAGCGGAGACTATGGCTACACCTTC.

The genes are TRBV11-3 and TRBJ2-7, with D perhaps matching TRBD1 or TRBD2 (5 bases each). V dropped 4 bases and J dropped 4 bases, with 11 bases sitting between them. The germline V gene encodes CDR1 SGHNT and CDR2 YENEEA. This CDR3 region has 13 residues. CDR3 sequence: CASSSRDEYEQYF. CDR3 nucleotides: TGTGCCAGCAGCTCGAGGGACGAATACGAGCAGTACTTC.

The chain carries TRBV4-3 and TRBJ2-7; D gene ambiguous. Germline V gene sequence: CDR1 LGHNA, CDR2 YSLEER. V lost 1 base to trimming and J lost 6 bases, with 10 bases between them. This CDR3 spans 13 amino acids. The CDR3 reads CASSQGLGLEQYF. The DNA of the CDR3 is TGCGCCAGCAGCCAAGGCTTGGGTCTCGAGCAGTACTTC.

CDR3 coding DNA: TGTGCCAGCAGCCTCCCGGACTTAGTTAGCACAGATACGCAGTATTTT. This translates into CASSLPDLVSTDTQYF. This sequence joins TRBV5-8 and TRBJ2-3, with a tentative D call TRBD2 (5 bases). Germline V gene sequence: CDR1 SGHTS, CDR2 YDEGEE. The ends were cut back, 4 bases at V and 0 bases at J, with 15 bases in the middle. This CDR3 has 16 amino acids.

CDR3 sequence reads: CASSSATGPNTGELFF. In DNA, the CDR3 is TGTGCCAGCAGCTCGGCGACAGGCCCGAACACCGGGGAGCTGTTTTTT. The chain couples TRBV7-9 to TRBJ2-2; D perhaps matches TRBD1 (6 bases). Germline V gene lookup returns CDR1 SEHNR and CDR2 FQNEAQ (reference sequence). Trimming took off 4 bases at V and 0 bases at J, with 12 bases between the two ends. The CDR3 spans 16 residues.

This chain links TRBV19 with TRBJ2-1; weak D call: TRBD2 (6 bases). Germline CDR1 reads LNHDA; CDR2 reads SQIVND (reference sequence). The V and J ends lost 4 bases and 0 bases respectively, with 13 bases between them. The CDR3 runs to 16 residues. For the CDR3, the DNA is TGTGCCAGTAGTAGGGGCGACGGGAGCTCCTACAATGAGCAGTTCTTC. Translation gives CASSRGDGSSYNEQFF. The full variable domain, with the rest looked up from reference TRBV19 and TRBJ2-1, is DGGITQSPKYLFRKEGQNVTLSCEQNLNHDAMYWYRQDPGQGLRLIYYSQIVNDFQKGDIAEGYSVSREKKESFPLTVTSAQKNPTAFYLCASSRGDGSSYNEQFFGPGTRLTVL.

The rearrangement uses TRBV4-1 and TRBJ1-2; the match to TRBD1 covers 7 bases. Germline CDR1 and CDR2: MGHRA and YSYEKL. V was clipped by 3 bases and J by 4 bases; unmatched bases: 8. The CDR3 is 15 residues long. This CDR3 reads CASSQSGRGPYGYTF. CDR3 nucleotide sequence: TGCGCCAGCAGCCAGTCAGGAAGGGGGCCCTATGGCTACACCTTC.

This chain joins TRBV14 and TRBJ2-1; 8 bases map to TRBD1. CDR3 size: 15 residues. CDR1 and CDR2 from the germline V gene are SGHDN and FVKESK. The trim removed 4 bases at V and 4 bases at J, leaving 6 bases unmatched. CDR3 DNA sequence: TGTGCCAGCAGCCTGCGGGACAGGCCTTACAATGAGCAGTTCTTC. This gives the protein CASSLRDRPYNEQFF.

As for this clone: Other DNA sequences in this sample translate to the same CDR3. The chain is built from TRBV7-9 and TRBJ1-1; D is perhaps TRBD1 (6 bases). Germline V gene lookup returns CDR1 SEHNR and CDR2 FQNEAQ (reference sequence). The ends were cut back, 1 base at V and 4 bases at J, with 10 bases in the middle. The CDR3 spans 14 residues. CDR3 loop: CASSLGGAGTEAFF. CDR3 nucleotide sequence: TGTGCCAGCAGCTTAGGGGGGGCCGGCACTGAAGCTTTCTTT. The full variable domain, completed using reference TRBV7-9 and TRBJ1-1, is DTGVSQNPRHKITKRGQNVTFRCDPISEHNRLYWYRQTLGQGPEFLTYFQNEAQLEKSRLLSDRFSAERPKGSFSTLEIQRTEQGDSAMYLCASSLGGAGTEAFFGQGTRLTVV.

In this sample, this clone turned up a few times. J is TRBJ1-1 and V is TRBV28; D is ambiguous. Trimming left V 2 bases short and J 0 bases short, with 4 bases between. This CDR3 is built from 13 residues. Germline values: CDR1 MDHEN, CDR2 SYDVKM. CDR3 amino acids: CASSLPMNTEAFF. The CDR3 region has the DNA TGTGCCAGCAGTTTACCCATGAACACTGAAGCTTTCTTT.

The chain joins TRBV28 to TRBJ2-5, with D tentatively TRBD1 (6 bases). The CDR3 has 13 amino acids. V was trimmed by 8 bases and J by 2 bases, leaving 12 bases between them. Germline loops: CDR1 MDHEN, CDR2 SYDVKM. DNA of the CDR3: TGTGCCAGCCTGCGACAGGAACAAGAGACCCAGTACTTC. It is translated as CASLRQEQETQYF.

This chain joins TRBV4-1 and TRBJ1-1; 8 bases map to TRBD1. V shed 1 base, J shed 4 bases, and the junction held 5 bases outside the gene matches. Germline values: CDR1 MGHRA, CDR2 YSYEKL. CDR3 length equals 15 residues. The CDR3 sequence is CASSQGGQGTTEAFF. The DNA for the CDR3 is TGCGCCAGCAGCCAAGGCGGACAGGGCACCACTGAAGCTTTCTTT.

The J gene is TRBJ2-3, the V gene TRBV28, with TRBD1 matching over 9 bases. CDR3 length equals 18 residues. CDR1 and CDR2 (germline): MDHEN, SYDVKM. Losses at the gene ends were 5 bases for V and 0 bases for J; bases not matched to a gene: 12. For the CDR3, the DNA is TGTGCCAGCAGTCCACTCCGGGACAGGGCACGGAGCACAGATACGCAGTATTTT. This translates into CASSPLRDRARSTDTQYF.

This chain's CDR3 is CASRTPRTSSTDTQYF. Here the CDR3 DNA reads TGTGCCAGCAGGACCCCCCGGACATCAAGCACAGATACGCAGTATTTT. The chain combines TRBV5-6 with TRBJ2-3, with D possibly being TRBD1 (5 bases). This CDR3 comprises 16 residues. Germline V CDR1 and CDR2: SGHDT, YYEEEE. V was cut by 5 bases and J by 0 bases, with 16 bases left in between. Full variable domain (outside the CDR3, taken from reference TRBV5-6 and TRBJ2-3): DAGVTQSPTHLIKTRGQQVTLRCSPKSGHDTVSWYQQALGQGPQFIFQYYEEEERQRGNFPDRFSGHQFPNYSSELNVNALLLGDSALYLCASRTPRTSSTDTQYFGPGTRLTVL.

The rearrangement joins TRBV10-3 to TRBJ1-3; no clear D gene. V was shortened by 0 bases and J by 1 base, with 7 bases between the two germline ends. This CDR3 spans 15 amino acids. Germline CDR1 ENHRY, CDR2 SYGVKD. CDR3 sequence reads: CAISESRGSGNTIYF. CDR3 bases: TGTGCCATCAGTGAGTCGAGAGGGTCTGGAAACACCATATATTTT.

In its sample, this clone was seen once. The rearrangement joins TRBV30 to TRBJ1-4; D is undetermined. Germline lookup yields CDR1 GTSNPN and CDR2 SVGIG (reference sequence). The CDR3 length is 14 residues. The V end lost 4 bases, the J end lost 7 bases, and 16 bases lay between the germline ends. The CDR3 loop reads CAWMGRVGGEKLFF. In DNA, the CDR3 is TGTGCCTGGATGGGTAGGGTCGGAGGTGAAAAACTGTTTTTT.

The V call is TRBV28, the J call TRBJ2-3; tentative D call: TRBD2 (7 bases). The CDR3 totals 15 residues. The V end was cut by 5 bases, the J end by 1 base, with 13 bases between. The germline V gene has CDR1 MDHEN and CDR2 SYDVKM. The CDR3 sequence: CASSTGAGGTDTQYF. Written as DNA, the CDR3 is TGTGCCAGCAGTACGGGGGCGGGGGGCACAGATACGCAGTATTTT. The entire variable domain, with the rest obtained from reference TRBV28 and TRBJ2-3, is as follows: DVKVTQSSRYLVKRTGEKVFLECVQDMDHENMFWYRQDPGLGLRLIYFSYDVKMKEKGDIPEGYSVSREKKERFSLILESASTNQTSMYLCASSTGAGGTDTQYFGPGTRLTVL.

V gene TRBV10-3 combines with J gene TRBJ2-3, with D maybe TRBD1 (6 bases). V was trimmed by 3 bases and J by 0 bases, leaving 10 bases between them. The germline V gene has CDR1 ENHRY and CDR2 SYGVKD. The CDR3 length is 15 residues. The CDR3: CAISDPGASTDTQYF. The CDR3 region has the DNA TGTGCCATCAGTGATCCAGGGGCTAGCACAGATACGCAGTATTTT.

In its sample, this clone was seen once. CDR3 amino acids: CASSEPSGRVAGSYEQYF. For the CDR3, the DNA is TGTGCCAGCAGTGAGCCTAGCGGGAGGGTCGCCGGCTCCTACGAGCAGTACTTC. The V and J genes are TRBV6-1 and TRBJ2-7; 12 nucleotides align to TRBD2. CDR3 length: 18 amino acids. CDR1 is MNHNS, CDR2 SASEGT, per germline. Trimming took 3 bases from V and 0 from J; bases not matched to a gene: 9.

A remark on this clone: The same CDR3 also results from other DNA sequences found in this sample. J is TRBJ1-1 and V is TRBV27, with 10 bases matching TRBD1. V lost 0 bases, J lost 5 bases, and 3 bases stayed unmatched. This CDR3 has 15 amino acids. Germline V gene data show CDR1 as MNHEY and CDR2 as SMNVEV (reference sequence). CDR3 amino acids: CASSLSGQGWTEAFF. CDR3 sequence (DNA): TGTGCCAGCAGTTTATCGGGACAGGGGTGGACTGAAGCTTTCTTT.

The chain has TRBV4-3 and TRBJ2-7; weak D call: TRBD1 (6 bases). Looked up from germline, CDR1 is LGHNA and CDR2 is YSLEER. The CDR3 consists of 15 residues. Trimming cost V 2 bases and J 0 bases, with 11 bases left between them. The CDR3 bases are TGCGCCAGCAGCCAATCAGGACAGTACTCCTACGAGCAGTACTTC. Protein: CASSQSGQYSYEQYF.

The V gene is TRBV4-1, the J gene TRBJ1-1; tentative D call: TRBD1 (5 bases). Germline CDR1 MGHRA, CDR2 YSYEKL. The CDR3 is made up of 16 amino acids. Trimming cost V 0 bases and J 2 bases, with 13 bases left between them. CDR3 sequence (DNA): TGCGCCAGCAGCCAAGATCCGTCCGGGGCAAACACTGAAGCTTTCTTT. Its translation is CASSQDPSGANTEAFF.